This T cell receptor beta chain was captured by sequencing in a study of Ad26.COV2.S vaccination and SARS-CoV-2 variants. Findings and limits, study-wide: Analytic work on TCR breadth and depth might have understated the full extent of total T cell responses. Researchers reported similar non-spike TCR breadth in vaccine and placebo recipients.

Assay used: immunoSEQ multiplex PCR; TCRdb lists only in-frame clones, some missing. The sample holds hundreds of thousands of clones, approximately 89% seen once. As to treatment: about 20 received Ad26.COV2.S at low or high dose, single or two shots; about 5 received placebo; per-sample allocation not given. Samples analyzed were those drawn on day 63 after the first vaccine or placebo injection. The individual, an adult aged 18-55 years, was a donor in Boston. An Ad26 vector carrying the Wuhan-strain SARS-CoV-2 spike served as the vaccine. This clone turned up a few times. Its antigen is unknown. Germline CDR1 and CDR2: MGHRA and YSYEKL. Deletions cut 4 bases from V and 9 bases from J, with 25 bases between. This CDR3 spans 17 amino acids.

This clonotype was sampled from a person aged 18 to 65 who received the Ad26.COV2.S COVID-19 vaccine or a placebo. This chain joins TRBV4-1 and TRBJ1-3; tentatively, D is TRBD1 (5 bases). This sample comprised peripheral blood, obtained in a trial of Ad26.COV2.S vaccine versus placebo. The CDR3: CASSLRPTGTDMGTIYF. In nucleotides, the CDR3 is TGCGCCAGCAGCCTCCGTCCAACCGGGACGGACATGGGCACCATATATTTT.